The 19 T cell receptor beta chains reported below all come from one sample, sequenced in a study of cytomegalovirus exposure and HLA in healthy donors. Vbeta (60) and Jbeta (13) primers were used in the PCR. Profiled with immunoSEQ multiplex PCR; TCRdb holds only in-frame clones, not every one. The repertoire holds about 160,000 clones, with 65% to 85% as singletons. The sample was PBMCs. These receptor sequences come from a male donor in good health and CMV-seropositive.

The chain carries TRBV19 and TRBJ1-6; tentatively, D is TRBD1 (5 bases). The length of the CDR3 is 16 residues. V lost 4 bases to trimming and J lost 0 bases, with 10 bases between them. The germline gives CDR1 LNHDA, CDR2 SQIVND (reference sequence). CDR3: CASSRQRSSYNSPLHF. The CDR3 region has the DNA TGTGCCAGTAGTAGACAGCGAAGCTCCTATAATTCACCCCTCCACTTT.

The rearrangement links TRBV9 to TRBJ2-5; TRBD2 might be the D (6 bases). The DNA matches TRBJ2-7 better at its end, which makes the J call doubtful. CDR1 and CDR2 (germline): SGDLS, YYNGEE. The CDR3 covers 15 residues. The CDR3 loop reads CASSVGLASSYEQYF. Here the CDR3 DNA reads TGTGCCAGCAGCGTCGGTCTAGCGAGTTCCTACGAGCAGTACTTC.

This chain uses TRBV5-1 with TRBJ2-7; 12 nucleotides line up with TRBD2. The germline V gene has CDR1 SGHRS and CDR2 YFSETQ. J was trimmed by 7 bases and V by 0 bases; bases with no gene match: 5. The CDR3 consists of 15 residues. In DNA form, the CDR3 reads TGCGCCAGCAGCTTGGGGCTAGCGGGAGGGCCTGAGCAGTACTTC. Translation: CASSLGLAGGPEQYF.

The chain employs TRBV30 and TRBJ1-5; no clear D gene. This CDR3 spans 14 amino acids. Trimming pared 4 bases from V and 8 bases from J, leaving 18 bases between. CDR1 and CDR2 from the germline V gene are GTSNPN and SVGIG (reference sequence). In DNA form, the CDR3 reads TGTGCCTGGACGGCACCGGTCCCCGGAGAGCCCCAGCATTTT. Protein sequence: CAWTAPVPGEPQHF.

The genes are TRBV2 and TRBJ2-4, with a weak D call TRBD1 (5 bases). CDR3 length equals 15 residues. The V gene's germline CDR1 is SNHLY and CDR2 FYNNEI. Trimming took off 2 bases at V and 0 bases at J, with 8 bases between the two ends. The CDR3 DNA follows: TGTGCCAGCAGTGAAAGACAGTTAGCCAAAAACATTCAGTACTTC. Protein sequence: CASSERQLAKNIQYF.

This clone was detected a few times. The chain has TRBV11-3 and TRBJ2-1; 9 nucleotides line up with TRBD1. V lost 9 bases to trimming and J lost 12 bases; unmatched junction nucleotides: 24. Germline CDR1 and CDR2: SGHNT and YENEEA. The CDR3 consists of 17 residues. For the CDR3, the DNA is TGTGCCAGTGACAGGGGGATAAGGGCTACTGCCCGCCGTCCGCAGTTCTTC. It translates to CASDRGIRATARRPQFF. The whole variable domain, filled in from reference TRBV11-3 and TRBJ2-1, reads EAGVVQSPRYKIIEKKQPVAFWCNPISGHNTLYWYLQNLGQGPELLIRYENEEAVDDSQLPKDRFSAERLKGVDSTLKIQPAELGDSAVYLCASDRGIRATARRPQFFGPGTRLTVL.

The rearrangement uses TRBV30 and TRBJ1-1; D unclear. Germline V gene sequence: CDR1 GTSNPN, CDR2 SVGIG (reference sequence). Trimming left V 6 bases short and J 0 bases short, with 11 bases between. This CDR3 comprises 13 residues. DNA for the CDR3: TGTGCCTGTTTCTGGCGGATGAACACTGAAGCTTTCTTT. It codes for CACFWRMNTEAFF.

Of note for this clone: Other DNA sequences of this sample code for an identical CDR3. This chain uses TRBV19 with TRBJ2-4, with 8 bases fitting TRBD2. Germline CDR1 LNHDA, CDR2 SQIVND (reference sequence). This CDR3 is 12 amino acids long. The trim removed 7 bases at V and 7 bases at J, leaving 3 bases unmatched. The CDR3 loop reads CASTTGGNIQYF. The CDR3 nucleotides read TGTGCCAGTACCACGGGGGGGAACATTCAGTACTTC.

CDR3 amino acids: CASGYGTEAFF. The CDR3 DNA sequence: TGTGCTAGTGGTTACGGCACTGAAGCTTTCTTT. The genes are TRBV12-5 and TRBJ1-1; D unresolved. From germline, CDR1 is LGHNT and CDR2 FRNRAP. The CDR3 contains 11 residues. The V and J ends lost 4 bases and 4 bases respectively, with 4 bases between them.

The genes are TRBV2 and TRBJ2-7; 11 bases are a match to TRBD2. The germline V gene has CDR1 SNHLY and CDR2 FYNNEI. V lost 5 bases to trimming and J lost 3 bases; unmatched junction nucleotides: 0. CDR3 length: 13 amino acids. The CDR3 nucleotides are TGTGCCAGCAGTACTAGCGGGGGCTACGAGCAGTACTTC. Translated: CASSTSGGYEQYF.

The V call is TRBV30, the J call TRBJ1-1; 7 bases are a match to TRBD1. The CDR3 contains 12 residues. The germline gives CDR1 GTSNPN, CDR2 SVGIG (reference sequence). Trimming removed 3 bases from V and 5 bases from J; junction bases left unmatched: 3. CDR3 amino acids: CAWSRDRTEAFF. The CDR3 DNA is TGTGCCTGGAGCCGGGACAGAACTGAAGCTTTCTTT.

The V gene is TRBV7-6, the J gene TRBJ2-2; D may be TRBD1 (7 bases). This CDR3 is built from 16 residues. V was pared by 1 base and J by 4 bases, with 13 bases between. Per the germline V gene, CDR1 is SGHVS and CDR2 is FNYEAQ. CDR3 sequence (DNA): TGTGCCAGCAGCTTAGTATCAGGGGGAGGCACCGGGGAGCTGTTTTTT. Its translation: CASSLVSGGGTGELFF.

This clone came up once. This chain connects TRBV27 to TRBJ2-1, with 9 bases that match TRBD2. CDR1 and CDR2 (germline): MNHEY, SMNVEV (reference sequence). V dropped 8 bases and J dropped 6; count of bases not matched to a gene: 8. This CDR3 spans 14 amino acids. The CDR3 is CASRRGSGSNEQFF. CDR3 coding DNA: TGTGCCAGCCGCCGGGGTAGCGGGAGCAATGAGCAGTTCTTC.

The V gene is TRBV5-6, the J gene TRBJ2-7; possible D gene TRBD2, 5 bases. CDR3 length: 12 amino acids. From germline, CDR1 is SGHDT and CDR2 YYEEEE. V was clipped by 6 bases and J by 7 bases, with 14 bases between them. CDR3 DNA sequence: TGTGCCAGCAACCGTTTACCGGGGGAGCAGTACTTC. It is translated as CASNRLPGEQYF.

As for this clone: Other DNA sequences in this specimen translate into the identical CDR3. V and J are TRBV18 and TRBJ1-2; unclear D gene. V was trimmed by 2 bases and J by 6 bases, leaving 4 bases between them. This CDR3 spans 11 amino acids. The germline V gene encodes CDR1 KGHSH and CDR2 LQKENI. CDR3 DNA: TGTGCCAGCTCACCATCGGATGGCTACACCTTC. Amino acid sequence: CASSPSDGYTF.

The genes are TRBV11-2 and TRBJ2-5; no clear D. Germline V gene sequence: CDR1 SGHAT, CDR2 FQNNGV. Trimming cost V 0 bases and J 5 bases, with 7 bases left between them. This CDR3 has 13 residues. The CDR3 is CASSLDIRETQYF. Written as DNA, the CDR3 is TGTGCCAGCAGCTTAGATATCCGGGAGACCCAGTACTTC.

The chain is built from TRBV5-1 and TRBJ2-2; D is unresolved. Germline CDR1 reads SGHRS; CDR2 reads YFSETQ. V was pared by 3 bases and J by 4 bases, with 7 bases between. The CDR3 runs 13 residues. Here the CDR3 reads CASSSRITGELFF. The CDR3 bases are TGCGCCAGCAGCTCTAGAATCACCGGGGAGCTGTTTTTT.

The genes are TRBV29-1 and TRBJ2-3; 7 positions agree with TRBD2. The CDR3 consists of 15 residues. V shed 3 bases, J shed 2 bases, and the junction held 8 bases outside the gene matches. The germline CDR1 and CDR2 sequences are SQVTM and ANQGSEA. The CDR3 protein is CSVESPGLPTDTQYF. The CDR3 DNA follows: TGCAGCGTTGAGTCGCCGGGACTACCCACAGATACGCAGTATTTT.

The rearrangement links TRBV5-1 to TRBJ1-2, with D uncertain. Per germline, CDR1 SGHRS and CDR2 YFSETQ. The CDR3 is made up of 15 amino acids. The V end lost 4 bases, the J end lost 0 bases, and 13 bases lay between the germline ends. The CDR3 sequence: CASSPEGTANYGYTF. CDR3 sequence (DNA): TGCGCCAGCAGCCCCGAGGGAACCGCTAACTATGGCTACACCTTC.